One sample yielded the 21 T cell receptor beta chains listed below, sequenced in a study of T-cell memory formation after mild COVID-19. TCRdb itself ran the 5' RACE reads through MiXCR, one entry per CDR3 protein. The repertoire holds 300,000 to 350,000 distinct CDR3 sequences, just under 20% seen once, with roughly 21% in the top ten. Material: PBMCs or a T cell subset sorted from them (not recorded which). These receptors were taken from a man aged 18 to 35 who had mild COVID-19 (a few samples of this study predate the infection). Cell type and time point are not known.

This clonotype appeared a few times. This CDR3 reads CASSQTTAPNYGYTF. The CDR3 region has the DNA TGTGCCAGCAGTCAGACGACGGCTCCTAACTATGGCTACACCTTC. The chain joins TRBV6-5 to TRBJ1-2, with D unclear. The V and J ends lost 5 bases and 0 bases respectively, with 13 bases between them. CDR1 is MNHEY, CDR2 SVGAGI, per germline. The CDR3 sequence is 15 residues long.

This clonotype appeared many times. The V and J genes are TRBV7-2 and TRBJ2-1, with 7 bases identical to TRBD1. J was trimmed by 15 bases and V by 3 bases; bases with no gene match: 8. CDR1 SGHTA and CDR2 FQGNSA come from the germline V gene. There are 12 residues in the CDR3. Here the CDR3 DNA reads TGTGCCAGCAGCTTGGACTGGACAGGTTGGTTCTTC. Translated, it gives CASSLDWTGWFF.

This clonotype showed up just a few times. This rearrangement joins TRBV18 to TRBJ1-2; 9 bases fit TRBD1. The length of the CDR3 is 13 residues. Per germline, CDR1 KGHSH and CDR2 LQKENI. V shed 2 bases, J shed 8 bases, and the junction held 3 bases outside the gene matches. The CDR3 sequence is CASSPRTGEGYTF. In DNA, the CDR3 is TGTGCCAGCTCACCAAGGACAGGGGAAGGCTACACCTTC.

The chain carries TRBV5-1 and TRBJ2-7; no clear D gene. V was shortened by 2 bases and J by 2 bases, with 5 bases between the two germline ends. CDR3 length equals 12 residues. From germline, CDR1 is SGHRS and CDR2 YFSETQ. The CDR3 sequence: CASSLNPYEQYF. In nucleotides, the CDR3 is TGCGCCAGCAGCTTAAACCCCTACGAGCAGTACTTC.

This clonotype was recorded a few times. The CDR3, as DNA: TGTGCCAGCATCGCCACCCCGCGGGGAGGCACAGATACGCAGTATTTT. It encodes CASIATPRGGTDTQYF. This rearrangement joins TRBV7-9 to TRBJ2-3, with D possibly matching TRBD2 (6 bases). Trimming stripped 7 bases from V and 1 base from J, with 18 bases between. Germline values: CDR1 SEHNR, CDR2 FQNEAQ (reference sequence). The CDR3 contains 16 residues.

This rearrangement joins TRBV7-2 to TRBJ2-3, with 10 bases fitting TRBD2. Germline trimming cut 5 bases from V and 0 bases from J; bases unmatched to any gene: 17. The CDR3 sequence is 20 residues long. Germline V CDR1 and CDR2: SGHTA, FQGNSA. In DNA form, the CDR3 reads TGTGCCAGCAGCCGGCCTTATAGGACTAGCGGTCGTTCTAGCACAGATACGCAGTATTTT. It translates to CASSRPYRTSGRSSTDTQYF.

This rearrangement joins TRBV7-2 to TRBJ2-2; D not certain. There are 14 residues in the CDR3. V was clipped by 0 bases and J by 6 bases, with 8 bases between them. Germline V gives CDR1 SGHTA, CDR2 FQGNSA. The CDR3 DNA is TGTGCCAGCAGCTTAGCGCGCTGGCCCGGGGAGCTGTTTTTT. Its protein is CASSLARWPGELFF.

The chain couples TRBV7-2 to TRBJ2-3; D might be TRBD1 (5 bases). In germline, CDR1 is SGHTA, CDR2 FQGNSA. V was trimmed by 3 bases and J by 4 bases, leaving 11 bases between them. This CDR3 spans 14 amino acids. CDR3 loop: CASSLRRAPDTQYF. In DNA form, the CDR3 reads TGTGCCAGCAGCTTGCGCAGGGCCCCAGATACGCAGTATTTT.

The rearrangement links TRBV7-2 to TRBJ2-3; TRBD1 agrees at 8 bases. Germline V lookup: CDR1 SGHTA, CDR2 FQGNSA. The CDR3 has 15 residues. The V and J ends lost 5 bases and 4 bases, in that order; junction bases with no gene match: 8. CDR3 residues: CASSRQGSRPDTQYF. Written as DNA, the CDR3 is TGTGCCAGCAGCCGACAGGGGTCAAGACCAGATACGCAGTATTTT.

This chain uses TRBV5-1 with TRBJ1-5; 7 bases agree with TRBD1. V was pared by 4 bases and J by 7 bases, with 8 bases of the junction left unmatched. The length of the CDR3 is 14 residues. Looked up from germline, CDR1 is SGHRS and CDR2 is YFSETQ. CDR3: CASSPGQQGQPQHF. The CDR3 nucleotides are TGCGCCAGCAGCCCGGGACAGCAAGGGCAGCCCCAGCATTTT. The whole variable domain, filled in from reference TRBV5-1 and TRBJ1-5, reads KAGVTQTPRYLIKTRGQQVTLSCSPISGHRSVSWYQQTPGQGLQFLFEYFSETQRNKGNFPGRFSGRQFSNSRSEMNVSTLELGDSALYLCASSPGQQGQPQHFGDGTRLSIL.

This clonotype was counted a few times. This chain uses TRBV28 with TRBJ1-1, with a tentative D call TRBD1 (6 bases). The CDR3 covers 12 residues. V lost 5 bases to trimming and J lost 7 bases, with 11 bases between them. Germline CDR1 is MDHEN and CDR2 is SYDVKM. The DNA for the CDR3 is TGTGCCAGCAGTGATGCAGGGGTTGAAGCTTTCTTT. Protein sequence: CASSDAGVEAFF.

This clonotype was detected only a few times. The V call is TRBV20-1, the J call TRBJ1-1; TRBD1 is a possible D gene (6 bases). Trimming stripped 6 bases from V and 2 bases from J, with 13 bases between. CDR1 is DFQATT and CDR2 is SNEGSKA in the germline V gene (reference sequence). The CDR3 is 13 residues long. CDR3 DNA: TGCAGTGCCAGCCCAGGGGTTAACACTGAAGCTTTCTTT. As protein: CSASPGVNTEAFF.

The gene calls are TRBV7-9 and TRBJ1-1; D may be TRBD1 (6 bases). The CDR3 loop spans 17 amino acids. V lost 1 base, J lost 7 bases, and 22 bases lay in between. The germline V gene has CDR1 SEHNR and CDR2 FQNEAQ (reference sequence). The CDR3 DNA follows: TGTGCCAGCAGCTTAGAATCTTTAGGGCGGACAGCTTTTGAAGCTTTCTTT. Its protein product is CASSLESLGRTAFEAFF. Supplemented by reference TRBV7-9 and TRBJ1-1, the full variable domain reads DTGVSQNPRHKITKRGQNVTFRCDPISEHNRLYWYRQTLGQGPEFLTYFQNEAQLEKSRLLSDRFSAERPKGSFSTLEIQRTEQGDSAMYLCASSLESLGRTAFEAFFGQGTRLTVV.

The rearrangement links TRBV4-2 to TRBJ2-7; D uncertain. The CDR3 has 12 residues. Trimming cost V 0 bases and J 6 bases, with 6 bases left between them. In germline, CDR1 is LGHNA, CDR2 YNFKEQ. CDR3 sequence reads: CASSQEGPEQYF. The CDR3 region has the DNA TGTGCCAGCAGCCAAGAAGGGCCCGAGCAGTACTTC.

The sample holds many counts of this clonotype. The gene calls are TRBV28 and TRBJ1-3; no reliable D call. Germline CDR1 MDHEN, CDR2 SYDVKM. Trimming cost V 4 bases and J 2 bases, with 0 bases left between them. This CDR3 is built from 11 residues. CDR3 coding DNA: TGTGCCAGCAGTTCTGGAAACACCATATATTTT. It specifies CASSSGNTIYF.

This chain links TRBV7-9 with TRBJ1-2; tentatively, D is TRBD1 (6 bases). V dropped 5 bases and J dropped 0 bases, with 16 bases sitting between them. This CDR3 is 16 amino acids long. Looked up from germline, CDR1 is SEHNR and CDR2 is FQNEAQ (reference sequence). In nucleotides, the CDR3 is TGTGCCAGCAGCCGGACGCCCAGGGGAGCTAACTATGGCTACACCTTC. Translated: CASSRTPRGANYGYTF. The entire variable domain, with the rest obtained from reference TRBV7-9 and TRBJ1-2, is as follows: DTGVSQNPRHKITKRGQNVTFRCDPISEHNRLYWYRQTLGQGPEFLTYFQNEAQLEKSRLLSDRFSAERPKGSFSTLEIQRTEQGDSAMYLCASSRTPRGANYGYTFGSGTRLTVV.

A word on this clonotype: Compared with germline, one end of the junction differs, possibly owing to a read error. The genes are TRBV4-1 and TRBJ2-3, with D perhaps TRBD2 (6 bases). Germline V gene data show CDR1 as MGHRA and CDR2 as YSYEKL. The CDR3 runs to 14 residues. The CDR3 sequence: CDSSQGRRADTQYF. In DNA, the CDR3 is TGCGACAGCAGCCAAGGCAGGAGGGCAGATACGCAGTATTTT.

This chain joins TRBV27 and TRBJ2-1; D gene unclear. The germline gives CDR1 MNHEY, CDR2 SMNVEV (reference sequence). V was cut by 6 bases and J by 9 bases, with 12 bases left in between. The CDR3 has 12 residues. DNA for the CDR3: TGTGCCAGCAGCCCCCCCTTGGGTGAGCAGTTCTTC. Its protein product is CASSPPLGEQFF.

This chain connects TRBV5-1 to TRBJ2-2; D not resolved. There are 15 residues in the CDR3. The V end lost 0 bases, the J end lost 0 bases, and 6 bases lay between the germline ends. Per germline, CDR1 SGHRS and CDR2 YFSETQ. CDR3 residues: CASSLAWTNTGELFF. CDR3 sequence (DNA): TGCGCCAGCAGCTTGGCATGGACGAACACCGGGGAGCTGTTTTTT.

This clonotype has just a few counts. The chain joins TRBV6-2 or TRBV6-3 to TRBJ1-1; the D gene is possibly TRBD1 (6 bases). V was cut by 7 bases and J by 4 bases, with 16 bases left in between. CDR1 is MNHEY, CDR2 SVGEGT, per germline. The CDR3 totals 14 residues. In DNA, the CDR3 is TGTGCCAGCACCCCGTGGGGGGGCACCACTGAAGCTTTCTTT. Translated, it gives CASTPWGGTTEAFF.

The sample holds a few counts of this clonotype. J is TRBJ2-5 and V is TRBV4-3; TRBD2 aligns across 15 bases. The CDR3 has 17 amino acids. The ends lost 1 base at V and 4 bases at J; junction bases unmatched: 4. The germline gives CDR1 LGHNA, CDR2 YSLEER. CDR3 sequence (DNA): TGCGCCAGCAGCCAAGGAGGACTAGCGGGGGGGCCAGAGACCCAGTACTTC. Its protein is CASSQGGLAGGPETQYF.